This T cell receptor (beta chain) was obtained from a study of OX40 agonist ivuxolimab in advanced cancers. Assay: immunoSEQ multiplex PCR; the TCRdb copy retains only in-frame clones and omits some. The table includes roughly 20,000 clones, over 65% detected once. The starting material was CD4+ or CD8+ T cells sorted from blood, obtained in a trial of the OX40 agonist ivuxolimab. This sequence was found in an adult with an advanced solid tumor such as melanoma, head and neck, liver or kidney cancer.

CDR3 DNA sequence: TGTGCCAGCAGCTTGTCAGGGGTACATGAGCAGTTCTTC. It specifies CASSLSGVHEQFF. The chain is built from TRBV6-4 and TRBJ2-1, with D possibly matching TRBD1 (6 bases). Per the germline V gene, CDR1 is MRHNA and CDR2 is SNTAGT. Trimming left V 6 bases short and J 8 bases short, with 14 bases between. This CDR3 has 13 residues.